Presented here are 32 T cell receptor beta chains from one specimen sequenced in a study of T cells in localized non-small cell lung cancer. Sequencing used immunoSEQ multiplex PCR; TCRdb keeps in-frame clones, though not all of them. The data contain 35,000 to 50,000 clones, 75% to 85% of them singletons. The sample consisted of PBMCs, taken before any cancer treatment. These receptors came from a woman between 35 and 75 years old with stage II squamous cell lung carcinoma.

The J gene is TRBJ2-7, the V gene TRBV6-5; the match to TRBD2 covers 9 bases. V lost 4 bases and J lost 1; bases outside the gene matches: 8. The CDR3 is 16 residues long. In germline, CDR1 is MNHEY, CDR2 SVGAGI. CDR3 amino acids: CASSLGLAGISYEQYF. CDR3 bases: TGTGCCAGCAGTTTAGGCCTAGCGGGAATATCCTACGAGCAGTACTTC.

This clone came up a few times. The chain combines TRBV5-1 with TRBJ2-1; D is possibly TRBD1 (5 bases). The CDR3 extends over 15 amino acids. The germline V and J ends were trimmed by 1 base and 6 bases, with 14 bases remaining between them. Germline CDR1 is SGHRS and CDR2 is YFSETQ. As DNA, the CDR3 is TGCGCCAGCAGCTTGATTGGGGCCCTCACCAATGAGCAGTTCTTC. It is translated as CASSLIGALTNEQFF.

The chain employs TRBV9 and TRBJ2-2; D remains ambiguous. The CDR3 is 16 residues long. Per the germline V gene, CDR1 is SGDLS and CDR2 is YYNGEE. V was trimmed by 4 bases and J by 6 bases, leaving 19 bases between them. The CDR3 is CASSPPTFSASGELFF. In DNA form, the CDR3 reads TGTGCCAGCAGCCCTCCCACGTTCTCGGCATCCGGGGAGCTGTTTTTT.

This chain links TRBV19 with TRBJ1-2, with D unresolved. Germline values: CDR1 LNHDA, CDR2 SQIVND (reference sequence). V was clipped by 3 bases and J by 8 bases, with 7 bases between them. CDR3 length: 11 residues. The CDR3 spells CASSILHGYTF. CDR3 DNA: TGTGCCAGTAGTATTCTACACGGCTACACCTTC. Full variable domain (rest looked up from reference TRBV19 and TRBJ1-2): DGGITQSPKYLFRKEGQNVTLSCEQNLNHDAMYWYRQDPGQGLRLIYYSQIVNDFQKGDIAEGYSVSREKKESFPLTVTSAQKNPTAFYLCASSILHGYTFGSGTRLTVV.

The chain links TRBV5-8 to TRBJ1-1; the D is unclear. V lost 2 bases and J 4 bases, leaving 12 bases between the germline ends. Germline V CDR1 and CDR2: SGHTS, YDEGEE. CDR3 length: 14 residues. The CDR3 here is CASSLGLKGTEAFF. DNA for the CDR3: TGTGCCAGCAGCTTAGGCCTCAAGGGCACTGAAGCTTTCTTT.

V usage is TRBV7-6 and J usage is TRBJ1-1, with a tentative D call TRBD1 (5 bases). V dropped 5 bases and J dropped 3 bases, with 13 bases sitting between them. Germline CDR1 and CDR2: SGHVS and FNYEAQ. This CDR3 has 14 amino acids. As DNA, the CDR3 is TGTGCCAGCAGCCTCAACCAGGGAGACACTGAAGCTTTCTTT. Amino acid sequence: CASSLNQGDTEAFF.

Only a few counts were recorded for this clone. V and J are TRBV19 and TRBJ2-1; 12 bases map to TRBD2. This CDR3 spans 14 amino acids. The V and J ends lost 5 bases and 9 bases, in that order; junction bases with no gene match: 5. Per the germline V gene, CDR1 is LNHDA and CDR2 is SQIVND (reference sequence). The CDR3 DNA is TGTGCCAGTAGTCCCGGGACTAGCGGGTTTGAGCAGTTCTTC. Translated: CASSPGTSGFEQFF.

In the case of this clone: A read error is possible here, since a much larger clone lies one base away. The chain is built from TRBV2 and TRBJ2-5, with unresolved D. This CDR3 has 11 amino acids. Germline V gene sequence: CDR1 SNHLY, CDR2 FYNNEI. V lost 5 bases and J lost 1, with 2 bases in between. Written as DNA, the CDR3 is TGTGCCAGCAGTCCCCAAGAGACCCAGTACTTC. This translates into CASSPQETQYF.

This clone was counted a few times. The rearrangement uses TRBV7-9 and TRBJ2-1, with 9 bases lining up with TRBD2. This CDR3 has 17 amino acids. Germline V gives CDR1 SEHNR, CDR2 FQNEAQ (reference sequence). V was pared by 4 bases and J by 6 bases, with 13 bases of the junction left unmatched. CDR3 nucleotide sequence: TGTGCCAGCAGCTCCGCTGGGGCGCGGGAGGGCCGCAATGAGCAGTTCTTC. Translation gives CASSSAGAREGRNEQFF.

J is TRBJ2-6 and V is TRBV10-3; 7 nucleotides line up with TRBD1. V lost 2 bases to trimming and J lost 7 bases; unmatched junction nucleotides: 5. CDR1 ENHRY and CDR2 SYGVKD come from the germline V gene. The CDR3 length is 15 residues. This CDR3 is CAISEGQAAANVLTF. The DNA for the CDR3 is TGTGCCATCAGTGAGGGACAGGCGGCCGCCAACGTCCTGACTTTC.

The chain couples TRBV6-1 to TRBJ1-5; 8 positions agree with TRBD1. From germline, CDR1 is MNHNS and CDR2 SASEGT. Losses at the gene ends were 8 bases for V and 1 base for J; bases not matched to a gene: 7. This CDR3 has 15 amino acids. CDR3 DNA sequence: TGTGCCAGCGAGAAGGACAGGGTAAGCAATCAGCCCCAGCATTTT. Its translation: CASEKDRVSNQPQHF.

The CDR3 nucleotides read TGCGCCAGCACCAACAAGGGGGTAGGGCAGGGTGACTATGGCTACACCTTC. This sequence encodes CASTNKGVGQGDYGYTF. V usage is TRBV4-1 and J usage is TRBJ1-2, with D perhaps matching TRBD1 (6 bases). V lost 7 bases, J lost 3 bases, and 24 bases lay in between. Germline lookup yields CDR1 MGHRA and CDR2 YSYEKL. CDR3 size: 17 residues.

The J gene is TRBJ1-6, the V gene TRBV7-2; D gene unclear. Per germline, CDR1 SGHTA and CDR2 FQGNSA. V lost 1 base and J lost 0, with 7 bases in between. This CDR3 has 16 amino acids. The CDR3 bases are TGTGCCAGCAGCTTAGGGCGGAGCTCCTATAATTCACCCCTCCACTTT. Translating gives CASSLGRSSYNSPLHF.

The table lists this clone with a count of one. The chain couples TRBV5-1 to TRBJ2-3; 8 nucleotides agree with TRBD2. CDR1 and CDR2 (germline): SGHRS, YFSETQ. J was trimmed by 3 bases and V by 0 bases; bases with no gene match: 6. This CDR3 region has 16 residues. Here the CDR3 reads CASSLGQRGKTDTQYF. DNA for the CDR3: TGCGCCAGCAGCTTGGGACAGCGGGGGAAGACAGATACGCAGTATTTT.

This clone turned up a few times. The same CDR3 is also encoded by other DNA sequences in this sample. The DNA for the CDR3 is TGTGCCAGCAGCCCCATGGTAGGGGCCGAGCAGTTCTTC. Amino acids: CASSPMVGAEQFF. The chain links TRBV6-5 to TRBJ2-1; maybe TRBD1 (5 bases). Between the trimmed V and J ends, which lost 6 bases and 10 bases, there was a span of 16 bases. From germline, CDR1 is MNHEY and CDR2 SVGAGI. The CDR3 has 13 residues.

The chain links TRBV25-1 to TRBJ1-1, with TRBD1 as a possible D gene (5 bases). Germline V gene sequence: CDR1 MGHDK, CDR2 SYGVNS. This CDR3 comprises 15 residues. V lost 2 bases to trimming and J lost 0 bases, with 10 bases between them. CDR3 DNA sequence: TGTGCCAGCAGTGAACCCGGGGGGGTGAACACTGAAGCTTTCTTT. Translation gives CASSEPGGVNTEAFF.

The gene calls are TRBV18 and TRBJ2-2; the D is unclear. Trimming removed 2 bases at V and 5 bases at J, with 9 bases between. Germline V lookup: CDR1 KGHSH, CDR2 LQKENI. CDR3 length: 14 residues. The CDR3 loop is CASSPRQETGELFF. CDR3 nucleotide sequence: TGTGCCAGCTCACCAAGGCAGGAGACCGGGGAGCTGTTTTTT.

DNA of the CDR3: TGTGCCAGCAGCCCGACGGTCGGCGGGGATAGCACAGATACGCAGTATTTT. Its translation: CASSPTVGGDSTDTQYF. This chain links TRBV13 with TRBJ2-3; TRBD2 is a possible D gene (6 bases). This CDR3 contains 17 residues. The V gene lost 5 bases and the J gene lost 0 bases, with 18 bases spanning the gap. From germline, CDR1 is PRHDT and CDR2 FYEKMQ (reference sequence).

The DNA of the CDR3 is TGTGCCAGCTCATTACAGGGGGGAACTGAAGCTTTCTTT. Its translation is CASSLQGGTEAFF. This chain joins TRBV18 and TRBJ1-1; 8 bases fit TRBD1. Germline-derived CDR1 and CDR2 are KGHSH and LQKENI. CDR3 length equals 13 residues. The ends lost 5 bases at V and 5 bases at J; junction bases unmatched: 4.

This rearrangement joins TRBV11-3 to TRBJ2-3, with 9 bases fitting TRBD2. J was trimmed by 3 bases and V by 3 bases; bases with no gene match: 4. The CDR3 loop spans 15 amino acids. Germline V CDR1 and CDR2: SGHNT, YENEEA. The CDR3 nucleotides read TGTGCCAGCAGCTTGGGGACTAGCCATACAGATACGCAGTATTTT. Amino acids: CASSLGTSHTDTQYF.

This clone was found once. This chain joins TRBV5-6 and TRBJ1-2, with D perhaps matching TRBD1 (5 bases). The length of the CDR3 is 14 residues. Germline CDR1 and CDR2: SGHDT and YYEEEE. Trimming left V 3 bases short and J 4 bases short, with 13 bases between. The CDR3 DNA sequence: TGTGCCAGCAGCTCGATTCGAGGGACCTATGGCTACACCTTC. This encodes CASSSIRGTYGYTF. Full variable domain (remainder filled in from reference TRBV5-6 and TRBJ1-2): DAGVTQSPTHLIKTRGQQVTLRCSPKSGHDTVSWYQQALGQGPQFIFQYYEEEERQRGNFPDRFSGHQFPNYSSELNVNALLLGDSALYLCASSSIRGTYGYTFGSGTRLTVV.

CDR3 residues: CASSQDFPTNEKLFF. The CDR3, as DNA: TGCGCCAGCAGCCAAGATTTCCCAACTAATGAAAAACTGTTTTTT. The rearrangement joins TRBV4-3 to TRBJ1-4; unclear D gene. This CDR3 is 15 amino acids long. The V and J ends lost 0 bases and 0 bases respectively, with 5 bases between them. Germline V CDR1 and CDR2: LGHNA, YSLEER.

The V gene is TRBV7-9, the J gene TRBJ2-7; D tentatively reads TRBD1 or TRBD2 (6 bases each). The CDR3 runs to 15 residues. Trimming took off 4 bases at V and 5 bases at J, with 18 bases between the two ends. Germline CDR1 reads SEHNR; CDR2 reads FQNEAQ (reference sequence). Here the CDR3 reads CASSWPEGGSHEQYV. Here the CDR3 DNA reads TGTGCCAGCAGCTGGCCTGAAGGGGGGTCCCACGAGCAGTACGTC.

CDR3 residues: CASSLAGAGQPQHF. The CDR3 region has the DNA TGTGCCAGCAGCTTGGCAGGGGCAGGTCAGCCCCAGCATTTT. This rearrangement joins TRBV5-6 to TRBJ1-5; tentative D call: TRBD1 (6 bases). V lost 0 bases and J lost 6, with 10 bases in between. CDR1 and CDR2 from the germline V gene are SGHDT and YYEEEE. The CDR3 has 14 residues.

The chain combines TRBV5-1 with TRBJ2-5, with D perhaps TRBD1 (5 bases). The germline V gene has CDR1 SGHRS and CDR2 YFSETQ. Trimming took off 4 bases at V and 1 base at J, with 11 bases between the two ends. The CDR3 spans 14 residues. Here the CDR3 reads CASSVQGTQETQYF. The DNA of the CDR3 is TGCGCCAGCAGCGTTCAGGGCACCCAAGAGACCCAGTACTTC.

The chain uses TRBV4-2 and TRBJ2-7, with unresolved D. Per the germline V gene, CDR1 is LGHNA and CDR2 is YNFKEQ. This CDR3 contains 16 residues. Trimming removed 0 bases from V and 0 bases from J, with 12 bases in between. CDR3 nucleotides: TGTGCCAGCAGCCAAGATCACGAGGAAAGCTCCTACGAGCAGTACTTC. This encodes CASSQDHEESSYEQYF.

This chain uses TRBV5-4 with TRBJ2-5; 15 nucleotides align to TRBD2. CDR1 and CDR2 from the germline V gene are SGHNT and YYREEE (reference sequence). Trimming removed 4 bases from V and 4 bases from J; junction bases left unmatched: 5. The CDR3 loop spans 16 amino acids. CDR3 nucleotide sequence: TGTGCCAGCAGCACAGCGGGACTAGCGGGAGGAGAGACCCAGTACTTC. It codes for CASSTAGLAGGETQYF.

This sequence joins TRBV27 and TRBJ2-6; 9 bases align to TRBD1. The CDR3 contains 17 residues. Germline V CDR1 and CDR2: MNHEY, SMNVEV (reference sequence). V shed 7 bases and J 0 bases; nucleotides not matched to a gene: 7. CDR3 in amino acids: CASKDGTGLSGANVLTF. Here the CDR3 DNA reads TGTGCCAGCAAGGACGGGACAGGGCTCTCTGGGGCCAACGTCCTGACTTTC.

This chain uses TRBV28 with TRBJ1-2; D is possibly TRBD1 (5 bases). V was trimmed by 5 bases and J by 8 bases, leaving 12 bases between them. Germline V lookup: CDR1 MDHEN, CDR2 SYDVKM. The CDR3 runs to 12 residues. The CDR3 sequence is CASSPQETGYTF. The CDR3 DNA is TGTGCCAGCAGTCCACAGGAGACGGGCTACACCTTC.

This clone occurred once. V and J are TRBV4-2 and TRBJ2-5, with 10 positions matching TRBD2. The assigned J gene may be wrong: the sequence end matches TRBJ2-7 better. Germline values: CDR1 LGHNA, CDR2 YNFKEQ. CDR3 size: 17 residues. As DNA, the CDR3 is TGTGCCAGCAGCCCGGGGGGGGCTAGCGGGAGTCTACTCGAGCAGTACTTC. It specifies CASSPGGASGSLLEQYF.

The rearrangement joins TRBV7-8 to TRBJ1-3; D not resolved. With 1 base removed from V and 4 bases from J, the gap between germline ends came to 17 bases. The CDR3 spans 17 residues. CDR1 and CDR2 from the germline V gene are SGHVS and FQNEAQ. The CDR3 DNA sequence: TGTGCCAGCAGCTTAGTTTCCATTAACGCCGGGGGAAACACCATATATTTT. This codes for CASSLVSINAGGNTIYF.

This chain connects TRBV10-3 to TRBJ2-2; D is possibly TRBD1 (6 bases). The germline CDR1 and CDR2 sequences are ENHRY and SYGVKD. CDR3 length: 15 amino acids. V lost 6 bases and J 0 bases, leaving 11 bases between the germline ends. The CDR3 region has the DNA TGTGCCATCAGCCGGGACACCTCGAACACCGGGGAGCTGTTTTTT. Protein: CAISRDTSNTGELFF.